This T cell receptor (beta chain) was captured by sequencing in a study of T cell responses to AZD1222 COVID-19 vaccine (dated by TCRdb to 2020 to 2022). Regarding the complete study: AZD1222 recipients whose second dose came at about 4 weeks and those whose second dose came at about 12 weeks were combined into one group, since spike-specific TCR depth and breadth did not differ between the two schedules. TCR sequencing covered fewer than 250 trial participants: 200 to 210 given two doses of AZD1222 and around 26 given two doses of MenACWY control vaccine. Trial participants were enrolled by age into 18-55, 56-69 and 70-plus year subgroups, with roughly 150, 30 and 60 TCR-sequenced participants respectively.

Comments on this clone: No cognate antigen has been identified for it. No clone much larger than this one lies a single base away; base qualities are absent.

The CDR3 regions of human TCRbeta chains were subjected to immunosequencing. As for how the authors treated the data: Repertoire TCRs were matched against a reference library of SARS-CoV-2-specific TCRs generated with the MIRA antigen-specificity platform. Breadth meant the fraction of unique TCRs that were SARS-CoV-2-associated, whereas depth meant the fraction of total T cells that were SARS-CoV-2-associated. Using the MIRA data, each spike-specific TCR was mapped to the spike region that the TCR reacts to and placed in a CD4 or CD8 class. Log10-transformed breadth and depth values were compared by one-way ANOVA with Sidak's multiple comparisons tests. TCRdb's version of the immuneACCESS table is confined to in-frame rearrangements and falls short of the full clone set. An unresolved V gene accounts for under half of the shortfall where checked; the remainder is of unknown origin. D and trimming were read from the DNA, whereas the V and J calls and clone size are those reported in that table. The sample yields around 130,000 clones; 75% to 90% were counted once. The ten largest make up approximately 3.1% of the sample.

What the work shows at the level of the full study, not this receptor alone: In the small 56-69-year group, the increase in depth fell short of significance, most likely because of low power. Because no day 14 peak-response samples were available, repertoires were characterized only after the peak T cell response. Most participants were white British and females outnumbered males, and the authors suggested that clonal diversity may have been underestimated. Vaccine-associated CD4 TCRs spanned the whole spike protein, with dominant responses in regions 160-218 and 743-854. After two AZD1222 doses, spike-specific TCR breadth and depth were significantly higher than at day 0 and than in MenACWY recipients. Epitopes outside the regions mutated in the B.1.351 and B.1.1.7 variants were reportedly recognized by nearly half of the unique spike-specific TCRs. Conclusions about previously exposed vaccinees were limited because only five to seven AZD1222 recipients were SARS-CoV-2 seropositive at baseline.

The time point tag for this specimen amounts to: baseline before first vaccination. Samples from vaccinated people were obtained from the UK trials COV001 and COV002, which included a single-blind randomized controlled phase 2/3 trial of AZD1222 (ChAdOx1 nCoV-19) in healthy adults. For TCRbeta chain sequencing, PBMC samples were collected from trial participants at day 0 and at day 28 after the second dose. CDR1 and CDR2 are read off the germline V gene as MDHEN and SYDVKM. The cysteine opens and the phenylalanine closes a CDR3 of 14 amino acids. The read is trimmed to its CDR3 DNA, 42 bases read in frame from base 1. Between the V and J ends, shortened by 2 bases and 5 bases respectively, the junction contains 10 bases.

The chain couples TRBV28 to TRBJ2-1, with the D gene too uncertain to name. Material: peripheral blood, obtained on day 0 of AZD1222 vaccination. The origin of this receptor is an adult in good health. This receptor has the CDR3 CASSLRSRHNEQFF. The nucleotide sequence is given as TGTGCCAGCAGTTTAAGGTCCAGGCACAATGAGCAGTTCTTC.